This T cell receptor (beta chain) was retrieved from a study of T cells in Graves' hyperthyroidism and ophthalmopathy (dated by TCRdb to between 2018 and 2021). For the study in its entirety: Peripheral blood was collected at initial diagnosis, before any treatment. TCR V-J signatures able to tell the groups apart were searched for in a discovery cohort of 95 or so patients, of whom over 40 had Graves' ophthalmopathy and about 60 had stable Graves' hyperthyroidism. Prospective prediction of ophthalmopathy was tested in an independent validation cohort of fewer than 20 hyperthyroidism patients and 17 patients who later progressed to ophthalmopathy. For training and testing, the 80 to 100 patients in the discovery cohort were randomly divided in a 7:3 ratio. In addition, the study compared T-cell repertoires in thyroid tissue and in blood from five to seven Graves' hyperthyroidism patients. Following sampling, methimazole starting at 30 mg daily was given to hyperthyroidism patients, and high-dose intravenous methylprednisolone was given to ophthalmopathy patients. The paper reports TCR Vbeta CDR3 sequencing of approximately 140 peripheral blood samples: approximately 41 ophthalmopathy, around 80 hyperthyroidism and 17 progressor patients. Summary of the overall study and its limitations: In cross-validation, a model built on a 13 V-J signature told ophthalmopathy apart from stable hyperthyroidism with 85% to 90% sensitivity and roughly 82% specificity, and in testing the same model reached 80%/75%. In validation, the model predicted progression to ophthalmopathy with just under 71% sensitivity and over 72% specificity, a median of roughly seven months before onset. Most expanded thyroid clonotypes (frequency above 0.001) were also found in blood, which suggests that blood repertoires may mirror thyroid immune responses. Sample size was not statistically predetermined, and investigators were not blinded to group allocation.

TCR beta CDR3 regions were amplified from RNA transcripts. A first-round RT-PCR of the TCR CDR3 used the HTBI primer set with the Qiagen OneStep RT-PCR kit. Libraries were constructed in a second round of multiplex PCR, after which size selection and purification were performed. Sequencing of the libraries was done on an Illumina HiSeq2000 using paired-end 100 bp reads. As for how the authors treated the data: Raw data were processed with SOAPnuke, discarding reads with adapters, uncalled bases, mean Phred below 15, or no exact constant-primer or identifier match. COPE v1.2.5 was used to merge high-quality paired reads, and clonotypes were defined as unique nucleotide sequences. MiTCR v1.1 was used to align the clonotypes against IMGT TRBV, TRBD and TRBJ reference segments. Analysis was restricted to V-J combinations with a frequency above 0.0001, which covered 98% to 99.2% of repertoires. A TCS score was defined as the ratio between F50 (clonal expansion) and ExV (chaos), using BLOSUM62-based TCRdist between CDR3 peptides within each V-J. Welch's t-statistics and random forest reduced 500 to 650 V-J features to under 15, which were used in a naive Bayes classifier (R e1071). TCRdb trimmed the raw reads at Q25, called clones with MiXCR and kept productive beta chains. Rows are unified per CDR3 protein, each entry keeping the most common DNA and genes. TCRdb's processing, not the authors' own work, is the source of the V and J calls. This sample is represented by roughly 630,000 distinct CDR3 sequences; about a sixth of them were singletons. Clones ranked in the top ten supply under 7.5% of the sample.

A patient counted as having stable Graves' hyperthyroidism if no progression to ophthalmopathy occurred over 18 months of follow-up. Hyperthyroidism patients were newly diagnosed, with disease duration under 2 months, and aged 18 to 65 years. The study excluded patients with uncontrolled infections, other autoimmune diseases, pregnancy or lactation. Diagnoses relied on clinical symptoms, serum thyroxine and TRAb, thyroid ultrasound and orbital computed tomography. PBMCs were isolated from 7.5 to 10 ml of fresh peripheral blood by Ficoll-Paque density gradient centrifugation. Total RNA was extracted with Trizol reagent, and quality was checked on an Agilent 2100 Bioanalyzer. On this clonotype: No cognate antigen has been identified for it. The record has no base qualities; no much larger clone is one base away.

Material: blood. The clonotype was recovered from a woman aged 25-40 years with Graves' hyperthyroidism.

The CDR3 region reads CASRGLTEAFF. The sequence in DNA is TGTGCCAGCAGGGGGCTTACTGAAGCTTTCTTT. This sequence uses TRBV27 and TRBJ1-1; a tentative D call is TRBD1 (5 bases match). Trimming costs V 6 bases and J 5 bases, and their ends lie 7 bases apart. CDR1 and CDR2 are read off the germline V gene (reference sequence) as MNHEY and SMNVEV. Measured from the cysteine to the phenylalanine, the CDR3 is 11 residues long. Only the CDR3 region is kept as DNA, spanning 33 bases read in frame from base 1.